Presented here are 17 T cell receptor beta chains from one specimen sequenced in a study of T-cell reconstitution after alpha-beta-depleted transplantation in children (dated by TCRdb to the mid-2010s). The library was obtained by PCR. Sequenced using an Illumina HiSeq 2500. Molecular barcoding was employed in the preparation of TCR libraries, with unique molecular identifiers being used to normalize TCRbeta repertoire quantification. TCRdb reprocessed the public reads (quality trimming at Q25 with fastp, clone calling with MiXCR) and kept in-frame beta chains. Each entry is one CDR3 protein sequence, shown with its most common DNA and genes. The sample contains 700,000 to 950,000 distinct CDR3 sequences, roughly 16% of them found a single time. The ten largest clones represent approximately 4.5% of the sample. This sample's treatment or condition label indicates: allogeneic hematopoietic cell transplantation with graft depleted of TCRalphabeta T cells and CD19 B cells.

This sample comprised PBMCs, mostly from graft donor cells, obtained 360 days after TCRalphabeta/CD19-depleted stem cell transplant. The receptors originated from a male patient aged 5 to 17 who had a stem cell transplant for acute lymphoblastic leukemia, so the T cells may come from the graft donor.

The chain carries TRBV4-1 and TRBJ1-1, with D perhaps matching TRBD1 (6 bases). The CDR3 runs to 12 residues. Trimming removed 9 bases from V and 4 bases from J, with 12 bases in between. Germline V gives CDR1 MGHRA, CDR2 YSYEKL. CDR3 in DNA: TGCGCCAGTACAGGGTCGGGCACTGAAGCTTTCTTT. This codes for CASTGSGTEAFF.

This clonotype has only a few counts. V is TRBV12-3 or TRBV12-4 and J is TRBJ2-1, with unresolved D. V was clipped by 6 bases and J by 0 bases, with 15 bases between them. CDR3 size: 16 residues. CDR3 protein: CASSRHSQSSYNEQFF. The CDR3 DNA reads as TGTGCCAGCAGCCGCCACAGCCAGAGCTCCTACAATGAGCAGTTCTTC.

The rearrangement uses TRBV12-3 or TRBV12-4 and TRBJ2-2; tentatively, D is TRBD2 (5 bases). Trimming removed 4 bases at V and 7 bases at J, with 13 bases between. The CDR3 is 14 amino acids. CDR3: CASSSALANGELFF. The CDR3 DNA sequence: TGTGCCAGCAGTTCTGCGTTAGCGAACGGGGAGCTGTTTTTT.

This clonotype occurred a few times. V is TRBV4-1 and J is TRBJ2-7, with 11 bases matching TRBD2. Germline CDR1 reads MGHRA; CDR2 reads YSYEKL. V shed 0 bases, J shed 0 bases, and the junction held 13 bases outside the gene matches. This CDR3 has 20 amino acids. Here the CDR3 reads CASSQDTTSGSRGSSYEQYF. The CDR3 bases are TGCGCCAGCAGCCAAGATACTACTAGCGGGAGTAGGGGCAGCTCCTACGAGCAGTACTTC.

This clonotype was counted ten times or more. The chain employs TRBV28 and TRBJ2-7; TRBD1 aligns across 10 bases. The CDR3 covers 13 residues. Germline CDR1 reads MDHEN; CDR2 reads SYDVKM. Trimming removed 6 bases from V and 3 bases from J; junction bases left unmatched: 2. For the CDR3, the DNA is TGTGCCAGCAGGGGGACAGGGGACTACGAGCAGTACTTC. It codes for CASRGTGDYEQYF.

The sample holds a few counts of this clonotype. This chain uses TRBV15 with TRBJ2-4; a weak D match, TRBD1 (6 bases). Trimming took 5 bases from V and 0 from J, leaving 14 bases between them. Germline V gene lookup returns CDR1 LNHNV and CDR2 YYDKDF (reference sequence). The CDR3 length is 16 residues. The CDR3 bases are TGTGCCACCAGCTCTGGACAGAGATTAGCCAAAAACATTCAGTACTTC. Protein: CATSSGQRLAKNIQYF.

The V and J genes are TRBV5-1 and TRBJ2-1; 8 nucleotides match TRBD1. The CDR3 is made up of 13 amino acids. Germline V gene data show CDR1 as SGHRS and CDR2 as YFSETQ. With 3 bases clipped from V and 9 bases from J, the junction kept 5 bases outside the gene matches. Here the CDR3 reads CASSWTGRGEQFF. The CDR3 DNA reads TGCGCCAGCAGCTGGACAGGGCGGGGTGAGCAGTTCTTC.

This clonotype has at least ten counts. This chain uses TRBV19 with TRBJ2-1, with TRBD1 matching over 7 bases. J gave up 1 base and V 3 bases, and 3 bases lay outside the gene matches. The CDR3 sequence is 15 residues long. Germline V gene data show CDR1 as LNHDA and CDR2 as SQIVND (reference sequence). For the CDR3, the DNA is TGTGCCAGTAGTATCTACAGGGGATCCTACAATGAGCAGTTCTTC. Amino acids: CASSIYRGSYNEQFF.

The CDR3: CSVGGQGLYEQYF. The CDR3 bases are TGCAGCGTTGGGGGACAGGGGCTCTACGAGCAGTACTTC. The chain recombines TRBV29-1 with TRBJ2-7; 10 positions match TRBD1. The CDR3 extends over 13 amino acids. V dropped 4 bases and J dropped 3; count of bases not matched to a gene: 3. CDR1 is SQVTM, CDR2 ANQGSEA, per germline.

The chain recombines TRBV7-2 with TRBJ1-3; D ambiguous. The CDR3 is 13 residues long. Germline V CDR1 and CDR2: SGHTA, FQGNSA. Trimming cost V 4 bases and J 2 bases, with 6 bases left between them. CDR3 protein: CASSSGTGNTIYF. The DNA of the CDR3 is TGTGCCAGCAGCTCCGGTACTGGAAACACCATATATTTT.

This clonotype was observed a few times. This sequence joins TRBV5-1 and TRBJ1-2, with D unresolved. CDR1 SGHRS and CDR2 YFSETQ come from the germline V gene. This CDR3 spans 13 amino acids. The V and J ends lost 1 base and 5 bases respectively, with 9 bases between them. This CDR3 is CASSLPSLYGYTF. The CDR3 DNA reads TGCGCCAGCAGCTTGCCTAGTTTATATGGCTACACCTTC.

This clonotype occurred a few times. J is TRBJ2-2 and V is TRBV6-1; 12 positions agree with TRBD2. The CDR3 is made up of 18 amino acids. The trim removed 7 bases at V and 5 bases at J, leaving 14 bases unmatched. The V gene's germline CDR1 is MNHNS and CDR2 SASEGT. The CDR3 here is CASTPSVLAGGGTGELFF. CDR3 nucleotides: TGTGCCAGCACTCCGTCGGTGCTAGCGGGAGGGGGAACCGGGGAGCTGTTTTTT.

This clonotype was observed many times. The CDR3 sequence is CASSKGQGTSQPQHF. The CDR3 DNA reads TGTGCCAGCAGTAAAGGACAGGGAACGAGTCAGCCCCAGCATTTT. The V call is TRBV6-1, the J call TRBJ1-5; TRBD1 matches 8 bases. The trim removed 5 bases at V and 6 bases at J, leaving 9 bases unmatched. Germline assignment: CDR1 MNHNS and CDR2 SASEGT. This CDR3 contains 15 residues.

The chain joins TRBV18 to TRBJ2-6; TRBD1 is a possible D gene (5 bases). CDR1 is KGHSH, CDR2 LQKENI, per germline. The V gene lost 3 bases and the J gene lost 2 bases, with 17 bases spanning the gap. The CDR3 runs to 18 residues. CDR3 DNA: TGTGCCAGCTCACCCGTACAGCAGGGTAGGGCTGGGGCCAACGTCCTGACTTTC. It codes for CASSPVQQGRAGANVLTF.

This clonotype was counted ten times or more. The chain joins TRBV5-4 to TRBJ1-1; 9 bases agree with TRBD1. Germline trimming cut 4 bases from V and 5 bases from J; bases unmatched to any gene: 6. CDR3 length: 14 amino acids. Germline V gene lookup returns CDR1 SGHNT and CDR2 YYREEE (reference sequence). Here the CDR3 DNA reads TGTGCCAGCAGCAAGGGACAGGGTCTTACTGAAGCTTTCTTT. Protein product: CASSKGQGLTEAFF. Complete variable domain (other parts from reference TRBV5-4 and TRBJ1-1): ETGVTQSPTHLIKTRGQQVTLRCSSQSGHNTVSWYQQALGQGPQFIFQYYREEENGRGNFPPRFSGLQFPNYSSELNVNALELDDSALYLCASSKGQGLTEAFFGQGTRLTVV.

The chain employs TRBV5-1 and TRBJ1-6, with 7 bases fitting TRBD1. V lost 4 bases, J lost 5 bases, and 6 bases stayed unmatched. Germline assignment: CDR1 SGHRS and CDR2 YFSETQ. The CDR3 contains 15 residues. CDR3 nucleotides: TGCGCCAGCAGCCATGGGACAGCTGATAATTCACCCCTCCACTTT. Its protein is CASSHGTADNSPLHF. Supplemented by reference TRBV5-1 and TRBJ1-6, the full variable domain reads KAGVTQTPRYLIKTRGQQVTLSCSPISGHRSVSWYQQTPGQGLQFLFEYFSETQRNKGNFPGRFSGRQFSNSRSEMNVSTLELGDSALYLCASSHGTADNSPLHFGNGTRLTVT.

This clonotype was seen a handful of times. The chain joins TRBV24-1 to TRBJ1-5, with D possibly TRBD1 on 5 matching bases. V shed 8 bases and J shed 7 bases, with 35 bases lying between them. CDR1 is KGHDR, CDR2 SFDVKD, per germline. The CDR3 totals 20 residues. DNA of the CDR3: TGTGCCACCATCCAAAGGGGCAGGGAGAGGCGAGGGCTTTTGGGACAGCCCCAGCATTTT. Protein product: CATIQRGRERRGLLGQPQHF.